The 28 T cell receptor beta chains below were found in one sample sequenced in a study of beta chain features in type 1 diabetes (dated by TCRdb to about 2018). Library creation used the immunoSEQ multiplex PCR assay. All of the isolated RNA was reverse transcribed with the High Capacity cDNA Reverse Transcription Kit, so expressed TCRB transcripts were sequenced. TCRdb's version of the immuneACCESS table is confined to in-frame rearrangements and falls short of the full clone set. An unresolved V gene accounts for under half of the shortfall where checked; the remainder is of unknown origin. Across this sample there are about 180,000 clones, with more than 10% seen only once. Approximately 0.62% of the sample is in the top ten clones. Material: central memory CD4+ T cells from blood. These receptors were obtained from a woman between 18 and 29 years old in good health.

The chain combines TRBV30 with TRBJ1-5, with 7 bases fitting TRBD1. Germline V gene sequence: CDR1 GTSNPN, CDR2 SVGIG (reference sequence). J gave up 8 bases and V 5 bases, and 12 bases lay outside the gene matches. The CDR3 is 14 amino acids. CDR3 in DNA: TGTGCCTGGGGAGAGGACAGGACTTCGGAGCCCCAGCATTTT. Translating gives CAWGEDRTSEPQHF.

Only a few counts were recorded for this clone. The V gene is TRBV29-1, the J gene TRBJ1-2; D unresolved. Trimming removed 1 base from V and 3 bases from J, with 9 bases in between. The CDR3 totals 13 residues. The germline V gene has CDR1 SQVTM and CDR2 ANQGSEA. In nucleotides, the CDR3 is TGCAGCGTTGAAGTCTACGGGTACTATGGCTACACCTTC. Translating it yields CSVEVYGYYGYTF.

A few counts support this clone. The chain is built from TRBV5-1 and TRBJ1-2; D is perhaps TRBD1 (6 bases). The CDR3 contains 13 residues. Trimming removed 4 bases at V and 3 bases at J, with 10 bases between. Per the germline V gene, CDR1 is SGHRS and CDR2 is YFSETQ. This chain's CDR3 is CASSRGTDYGYTF. The CDR3 bases are TGCGCCAGCAGCAGGGGGACGGACTATGGCTACACCTTC.

V is TRBV5-6 and J is TRBJ2-7; no firm D call. Germline V gives CDR1 SGHDT, CDR2 YYEEEE. This CDR3 comprises 12 residues. Trimming removed 5 bases from V and 1 base from J, with 7 bases in between. In nucleotides, the CDR3 is TGTGCCAGCAGGAGGCATTCCTACGAGCAGTACTTC. Protein: CASRRHSYEQYF.

The J gene is TRBJ2-5, the V gene TRBV7-2; D gene uncertain. The CDR3 totals 11 residues. Trimming removed 4 bases at V and 10 bases at J, with 10 bases between. CDR1 and CDR2 (germline): SGHTA, FQGNSA. CDR3 region: CASSSHTSQYF. Written as DNA, the CDR3 is TGTGCCAGCAGCTCTCACACAAGCCAGTACTTC.

This rearrangement joins TRBV19 to TRBJ2-5, with no clear D. This CDR3 has 12 amino acids. Germline CDR1 is LNHDA and CDR2 is SQIVND (reference sequence). Trimming pared 1 base from V and 5 bases from J, leaving 5 bases between. The CDR3 region is CASSIAGETQYF. Written as DNA, the CDR3 is TGTGCCAGTAGTATAGCCGGGGAGACCCAGTACTTC.

The rearrangement joins TRBV29-1 to TRBJ1-1; 10 nucleotides align to TRBD1. CDR3 length equals 14 residues. Germline lookup yields CDR1 SQVTM and CDR2 ANQGSEA. J lost 1 base, V lost 7 bases, and 6 bases had no gene match. The CDR3 DNA reads as TGCAGCGCTCGACAGGGGGCGCGGAACACTGAAGCTTTCTTT. Translated: CSARQGARNTEAFF.

V usage is TRBV7-9 and J usage is TRBJ2-7; the match to TRBD2 covers 7 bases. CDR1 and CDR2 from the germline V gene are SEHNR and FQNEAQ (reference sequence). The CDR3 is 13 residues long. V dropped 2 bases and J dropped 6; count of bases not matched to a gene: 4. CDR3 bases: TGTGCCAGCAGCTTAAGCGGGATCGGCGAGCAGTACTTC. Its protein product is CASSLSGIGEQYF.

The sample holds a few counts of this clone. CDR3 nucleotide sequence: TGTGCCAGCAGCCCGGCGGGGGGAACTAATGAAAAACTGTTTTTT. Amino acid sequence: CASSPAGGTNEKLFF. The genes are TRBV5-4 and TRBJ1-4; possibly TRBD1 for D (5 bases). Trimming left V 4 bases short and J 1 base short, with 11 bases between. This CDR3 has 15 residues. Per the germline V gene, CDR1 is SGHNT and CDR2 is YYREEE (reference sequence).

Only a few counts were recorded for this clone. The chain recombines TRBV28 with TRBJ2-3; the D gene is possibly TRBD1 (5 bases). V lost 10 bases and J 0 bases, leaving 14 bases between the germline ends. Per germline, CDR1 MDHEN and CDR2 SYDVKM. This CDR3 comprises 14 residues. CDR3 residues: CATQGELSTDTQYF. CDR3 in DNA: TGTGCCACCCAAGGGGAATTGAGCACAGATACGCAGTATTTT.

This clone appeared a few times. The chain couples TRBV28 to TRBJ2-3, with 12 bases lining up with TRBD2. J was trimmed by 2 bases and V by 6 bases; bases with no gene match: 6. Germline V CDR1 and CDR2: MDHEN, SYDVKM. The CDR3 sequence is 16 residues long. CDR3 DNA sequence: TGTGCCAGCAGCCACCGGACTAGCGGGGCCACAGATACGCAGTATTTT. It specifies CASSHRTSGATDTQYF.

The V gene is TRBV28, the J gene TRBJ2-5, with D perhaps TRBD2 (6 bases). In germline, CDR1 is MDHEN, CDR2 SYDVKM. The CDR3 runs 15 residues. V gave up 6 bases and J gave up 4 bases, with 18 bases separating them. The DNA of the CDR3 is TGTGCCAGCAGCTTAGGAGGGGCTATGGGAGAGACCCAGTACTTC. The encoded protein is CASSLGGAMGETQYF.

The V call is TRBV30, the J call TRBJ2-1; 7 bases fit TRBD2. J was trimmed by 8 bases and V by 4 bases; bases with no gene match: 11. Per germline, CDR1 GTSNPN and CDR2 SVGIG (reference sequence). The CDR3 is made up of 14 amino acids. The CDR3: CAWNGGSVIYEQFF. The CDR3 region has the DNA TGTGCCTGGAATGGCGGGAGTGTAATTTATGAGCAGTTCTTC.

This clone was seen only a few times. The chain joins TRBV30 to TRBJ1-3; D is perhaps TRBD1 (6 bases). Trimming took off 3 bases at V and 0 bases at J, with 9 bases between the two ends. In germline, CDR1 is GTSNPN, CDR2 SVGIG (reference sequence). The CDR3 contains 14 residues. Written as DNA, the CDR3 is TGTGCCTGGAGGCGGACAGACTCTGGAAACACCATATATTTT. It is translated as CAWRRTDSGNTIYF.

In this sample, this clone turned up a few times. The chain combines TRBV7-2 with TRBJ1-2, with D perhaps TRBD1 (6 bases). CDR1 SGHTA and CDR2 FQGNSA come from the germline V gene. Trimming removed 3 bases at V and 13 bases at J, with 21 bases between. The CDR3 has 14 residues. The CDR3 sequence is CASSFPFGTGGLTF. As DNA, the CDR3 is TGTGCCAGCAGCTTCCCATTCGGAACTGGGGGCCTCACCTTC. Full variable domain (rest looked up from reference TRBV7-2 and TRBJ1-2): GAGVSQSPSNKVTEKGKDVELRCDPISGHTALYWYRQSLGQGLEFLIYFQGNSAPDKSGLPSDRFSAERTGGSVSTLTIQRTQQEDSAVYLCASSFPFGTGGLTFGSGTRLTVV.

The J gene is TRBJ2-7, the V gene TRBV7-2, with D tentatively TRBD2 (6 bases). The CDR3 length is 16 residues. CDR1 is SGHTA, CDR2 FQGNSA, per germline. V lost 4 bases and J 1 base, leaving 17 bases between the germline ends. In DNA form, the CDR3 reads TGTGCCAGCAGCTCGGGCCGGGCGGGGAGATCCTACGAGCAGTACTTC. This gives the protein CASSSGRAGRSYEQYF.

The rearrangement uses TRBV2 and TRBJ1-5, with D hard to call. Trimming cost V 3 bases and J 0 bases, with 9 bases left between them. This CDR3 spans 15 amino acids. Germline V gives CDR1 SNHLY, CDR2 FYNNEI. The CDR3 nucleotides are TGTGCCAGCAGTGATCAGGCTTATAGCAATCAGCCCCAGCATTTT. Translation: CASSDQAYSNQPQHF.

The J gene is TRBJ2-1, the V gene TRBV7-2, with TRBD2 identical over 10 bases. Germline V gene data show CDR1 as SGHTA and CDR2 as FQGNSA. CDR3 length: 17 residues. V lost 7 bases to trimming and J lost 1 base; unmatched junction nucleotides: 10. This CDR3 is CASTRSSGRFSYNEQFF. The CDR3 DNA reads as TGTGCCAGCACCCGGAGTAGCGGGAGGTTTTCCTACAATGAGCAGTTCTTC.

This clone was counted at least ten times. This chain links TRBV9 with TRBJ1-2; D is perhaps TRBD1 (5 bases). CDR3 size: 13 residues. V lost 4 bases and J 6 bases, leaving 13 bases between the germline ends. CDR1 is SGDLS and CDR2 is YYNGEE in the germline V gene. In DNA, the CDR3 is TGTGCCAGCAGCAGCCAAGGGGTGGATGGCTACACCTTC. Translation gives CASSSQGVDGYTF.

This clone was observed at least ten times. The CDR3 spells CASSFASRLPGELFF. CDR3 nucleotide sequence: TGTGCCAGCTCATTTGCCTCTAGGCTACCCGGGGAGCTGTTTTTT. The genes are TRBV18 and TRBJ2-2, with D unclear. CDR1 KGHSH and CDR2 LQKENI come from the germline V gene. V was trimmed by 5 bases and J by 6 bases, leaving 16 bases between them. The CDR3 consists of 15 residues. The full variable domain, in which reference TRBV18 and TRBJ2-2 provide the parts outside the CDR3, is NAGVMQNPRHLVRRRGQEARLRCSPMKGHSHVYWYRQLPEEGLKFMVYLQKENIIDESGMPKERFSAEFPKEGPSILRIQQVVRGDSAAYFCASSFASRLPGELFFGEGSRLTVL.

This clone was seen a few times. The chain links TRBV4-3 to TRBJ1-5; D is possibly TRBD1 (5 bases). With 1 base removed from V and 4 bases from J, the gap between germline ends came to 11 bases. Germline values: CDR1 LGHNA, CDR2 YSLEER. This CDR3 is 15 amino acids long. CDR3 DNA sequence: TGCGCCAGCAGCCAAGCTGGCGGGGCAAATCAGCCCCAGCATTTT. Translation: CASSQAGGANQPQHF.

This clone occurred a few times. The genes are TRBV4-2 and TRBJ1-5, with a weak D call TRBD1 (6 bases). Germline lookup yields CDR1 LGHNA and CDR2 YNFKEQ. The CDR3 is 17 amino acids. The germline V and J ends were trimmed by 1 base and 6 bases, with 19 bases remaining between them. The CDR3 DNA reads TGTGCCAGCAGCCAAGGCACCACAGGGAGCGCTGGTCAGCCCCAGCATTTT. It translates to CASSQGTTGSAGQPQHF.

This clone was counted a few times. This chain uses TRBV5-4 with TRBJ2-5; D gene unclear. CDR3 size: 12 residues. The V end was cut by 0 bases, the J end by 5 bases, with 5 bases between. Germline CDR1 is SGHNT and CDR2 is YYREEE (reference sequence). The CDR3 protein is CASSLDSETQYF. DNA for the CDR3: TGTGCCAGCAGCTTGGACTCGGAGACCCAGTACTTC.

The chain joins TRBV7-9 to TRBJ2-3, with TRBD2 identical over 10 bases. Germline-derived CDR1 and CDR2 are SEHNR and FQNEAQ (reference sequence). The ends lost 1 base at V and 2 bases at J; junction bases unmatched: 9. This CDR3 comprises 18 residues. CDR3 in DNA: TGTGCCAGCAGCTTAGGAATGTCTAGCGGGAGCGTCACAGATACGCAGTATTTT. Translation gives CASSLGMSSGSVTDTQYF.

This chain joins TRBV5-1 and TRBJ2-5, with 11 bases aligning to TRBD1. CDR3 length equals 14 residues. Per the germline V gene, CDR1 is SGHRS and CDR2 is YFSETQ. With 4 bases clipped from V and 4 bases from J, the junction kept 3 bases outside the gene matches. CDR3 DNA sequence: TGCGCCAGCAGCCCGGGACAGGGGGGAGAGACCCAGTACTTC. Amino acids: CASSPGQGGETQYF.

The CDR3 loop is CASGLRTGGSYEQYF. The CDR3 DNA sequence: TGTGCCAGCGGATTACGGACAGGGGGAAGCTACGAGCAGTACTTC. This chain joins TRBV6-1 and TRBJ2-7; 10 bases match TRBD1. The CDR3 spans 15 residues. Losses at the gene ends were 8 bases for V and 3 bases for J; bases not matched to a gene: 10. The germline gives CDR1 MNHNS, CDR2 SASEGT.

This clone was seen only a few times. The rearrangement uses TRBV5-1 and TRBJ2-5, with 7 bases that match TRBD2. V was clipped by 0 bases and J by 3 bases; unmatched bases: 5. The CDR3 loop spans 15 amino acids. Germline CDR1 reads SGHRS; CDR2 reads YFSETQ. CDR3 amino acids: CASSLALTSKETQYF. The CDR3, as DNA: TGCGCCAGCAGCTTGGCCCTGACTAGCAAAGAGACCCAGTACTTC.

V usage is TRBV30 and J usage is TRBJ1-2, with 9 bases aligning to TRBD1. V shed 6 bases, J shed 7 bases, and the junction held 9 bases outside the gene matches. CDR3 length: 13 amino acids. Germline V gives CDR1 GTSNPN, CDR2 SVGIG (reference sequence). The CDR3, as DNA: TGTGCCTGCACAGGGGGCCGATCGAGTGGCTACACCTTC. This gives the protein CACTGGRSSGYTF.